This is a list of T cell receptor beta chains from one sample in a study of read filtering for tumor transcriptome and immune sequencing. TCRdb itself ran the reads through MiXCR, one entry per CDR3 protein. The table has 120,000 or so distinct CDR3 sequences, 10% to 15% seen once. The sample was a population of CD138-negative cells sorted from bone marrow. These receptors came from a donor over 35 with multiple myeloma. Both conserved end residues are part of each CDR3. The D gene is left open where the match is weak. Clone size is shown for a subset of rows, as once, few, many or a class of expanded clone.

len	abundance	v_gene	d_gene	j_gene	CDR3aa	CDR3nt
13	many	TRBV28	TRBD1	TRBJ1-3	CASQGAGGNTIYF	TGTGCCAGCCAGGGGGCGGGAGGAAACACCATATATTTT
14	many	TRBV29-1	TRBD2	TRBJ2-3	CSVRLAGGPDTQYF	TGCAGCGTCCGTTTAGCGGGGGGGCCGGATACGCAGTATTTT
15	many	TRBV6-5	NA	TRBJ1-1	CASSYRQGGNTEAFF	TGTGCCAGCAGTTACCGGCAGGGAGGGAACACTGAAGCTTTCTTT
16	few	TRBV5-1	NA	TRBJ2-2	CASSPLAAGNTGELFF	TGCGCCAGCAGCCCCTTGGCGGCGGGAAACACCGGGGAGCTGTTTTTT
14	NA	TRBV5-1	TRBD2	TRBJ2-5	CASSLEGLGETQYF	TGCGCCAGCAGCTTGGAGGGACTAGGAGAGACCCAGTACTTC
15	many	TRBV5-1	NA	TRBJ2-5	CASSLTGSPQETQYF	TGCGCCAGCAGCCTAACAGGGTCCCCCCAAGAGACCCAGTACTTC
16	NA	TRBV7-9	NA	TRBJ2-1	CASRPRDPCSYNEQFF	TGTGCCAGCAGACCTCGGGACCCCTGCTCCTACAATGAGCAGTTCTTC
15	many	TRBV7-7	NA	TRBJ2-5	CASSLAPGPQETQYF	TGTGCTAGCAGCTTAGCTCCGGGACCCCAAGAGACCCAGTACTTC
13	many	TRBV28	NA	TRBJ1-1	CASQQELNTEAFF	TGTGCCAGTCAACAGGAATTGAACACTGAAGCTTTCTTT
12	many	TRBV7-3	NA	TRBJ2-1	CASSEVGEEQFF	TGTGCCAGCAGCGAGGTGGGCGAAGAGCAGTTCTTC
15	many	TRBV4-2	NA	TRBJ2-1	CASSQAEAANNEQFF	TGTGCCAGCAGCCAAGCCGAAGCGGCAAACAATGAGCAGTTCTTC
13	many	TRBV2	NA	TRBJ1-2	CASSERQVNRYTF	TGTGCCAGCAGTGAACGGCAGGTTAATCGCTACACCTTC
15	NA	TRBV9	TRBD1	TRBJ2-1	CAGSVTTGIVDEQFF	TGTGCCGGCAGCGTAACGACAGGGATAGTCGATGAGCAGTTCTTC
16	NA	TRBV7-9	TRBD2	TRBJ2-1	CASTPGLGRGGNEQFF	TGTGCCAGCACCCCAGGCCTCGGGAGGGGAGGAAATGAGCAGTTCTTC
16	many	TRBV6-2/TRBV6-3	TRBD2	TRBJ2-3	CASSSTTSGGTDTQYF	TGTGCCAGCAGCTCCACTACTAGCGGGGGGACAGATACGCAGTATTTT
13	many	TRBV5-1	TRBD1	TRBJ1-1	CASSSTQGVEAFF	TGCGCCAGCAGCTCAACACAGGGGGTTGAAGCTTTCTTT
12	many	TRBV7-8	NA	TRBJ2-3	CASSPVGDTQYF	TGTGCCAGCAGCCCGGTGGGGGATACGCAGTATTTT
13	many	TRBV30	NA	TRBJ1-5	CAWRTGDNQPQHF	TGTGCCTGGAGAACGGGGGACAATCAGCCCCAGCATTTT
11	many	TRBV7-9	NA	TRBJ1-1	CASSLQTEAFF	TGTGCCAGCAGCTTACAGACCGAAGCTTTCTTT
15	NA	TRBV2	NA	TRBJ2-5	CASRGPELGTGAQYF	TGTGCCAGCAGGGGGCCGGAACTAGGGACTGGGGCCCAGTACTTC
15	many	TRBV5-1	NA	TRBJ2-3	CASGGATTSTDTQYF	TGCGCCAGCGGGGGCGCGACAACTAGCACGGATACGCAGTATTTT
13	many	TRBV6-5	NA	TRBJ1-1	CASRQGGGTEAFF	TGTGCCAGCAGGCAAGGGGGTGGCACTGAAGCTTTCTTT
16	many	TRBV6-6	NA	TRBJ1-5	CASNKIGGVANQPQHF	TGTGCCAGCAATAAAATTGGGGGAGTGGCGAATCAGCCCCAGCATTTT
14	many	TRBV7-6	NA	TRBJ2-1	CASSYGSSYNEQFF	TGTGCCAGCAGCTACGGGAGCTCCTACAATGAGCAGTTCTTC
14	many	TRBV24-1	NA	TRBJ2-1	CATGTVGSYNEQFF	TGTGCCACGGGGACCGTCGGCTCCTACAATGAGCAGTTCTTC
15	many	TRBV7-2	TRBD2	TRBJ2-5	CASSFNGRAAETQYF	TGTGCCAGCAGCTTCAACGGGAGGGCGGCGGAGACCCAGTACTTC
15	once	TRBV19	TRBD1	TRBJ1-4	CASGGSGGATEKLFF	TGTGCCAGTGGTGGATCAGGGGGCGCGACCGAAAAACTGTTCTTT
15	NA	TRBV19	NA	TRBJ1-5	CASRAAGVGDQPQHF	TGTGCCAGTAGAGCCGCCGGGGTCGGCGATCAGCCCCAGCATTTT
14	NA	TRBV7-9	TRBD1	TRBJ2-2	CASSSDRDAGELFF	TGTGCCAGCAGCTCCGACAGGGACGCCGGGGAGCTGTTTTTT
14	many	TRBV5-1	NA	TRBJ2-7	CASSLDRVLYEQYF	TGCGCCAGCAGCTTGGACAGGGTTCTCTACGAGCAGTACTTC
15	many	TRBV20-1	NA	TRBJ1-5	CSARDVWDGNQPQHF	TGCAGTGCTAGAGATGTGTGGGACGGTAATCAGCCCCAGCATTTT
14	many	TRBV10-2	NA	TRBJ2-5	CASSEAGLWETQYF	TGCGCCAGCAGTGAGGCAGGGTTGTGGGAGACCCAGTACTTC
14	many	TRBV7-2	NA	TRBJ2-2	CASSTLPGAGELFF	TGTGCCAGCAGCACCCTTCCCGGGGCCGGGGAGCTGTTTTTT
14	many	TRBV6-5	NA	TRBJ2-2	CASRPQGQPGELFF	TGTGCCAGCAGACCTCAGGGGCAGCCCGGGGAGCTGTTTTTT
15	many	TRBV20-1	NA	TRBJ2-7	CSARSGSGSLYEQYF	TGCAGTGCCCGAAGCGGAAGCGGCTCTCTCTACGAGCAGTACTTC
16	few	TRBV20-1	TRBD2	TRBJ2-1	CSARDPGLAGVYEQFF	TGCAGTGCTAGAGATCCCGGACTAGCGGGAGTCTATGAGCAGTTCTTC
15	many	TRBV7-9	NA	TRBJ2-1	CASSLGQASYNEQFF	TGTGCCAGCAGCCTCGGCCAGGCATCCTACAATGAGCAGTTCTTC
14	many	TRBV10-3	TRBD2	TRBJ2-2	CAMGLAENTGELFF	TGTGCCATGGGACTAGCAGAAAACACCGGGGAGCTGTTTTTT
19	many	TRBV3-1	TRBD2	TRBJ2-2	CASSQAYRTSGSVPGELFF	TGTGCCAGCAGCCAAGCATACCGGACTAGCGGGAGCGTACCCGGGGAGCTGTTTTTT
14	NA	TRBV28	TRBD2	TRBJ2-7	CASRGGLARWEQCF	TGTGCCAGCAGGGGGGGACTAGCGCGGTGGGAGCAGTGCTTC